The present entry profiles one T cell receptor beta chain with its context. As yet, its antigen is unknown. The data are from a study of cytomegalovirus exposure and HLA in healthy donors. In the study overall: An earlier analysis identified 117 million unique TCR beta sequences in 150 million to 200 million T cells. Findings and limits, study-wide: One variant, a missense change in DCLRE1C, was linked in a later analysis to TCR beta V- and J-gene trimming.

The PCR used 60 Vbeta and 13 Jbeta primers. Sequencing was performed with immunoSEQ multiplex PCR; in TCRdb, only in-frame clones are kept and a portion is missing. The table lists around 130,000 clones, over 75% of them singletons, with roughly 5.5% in the top ten. The receptor was isolated from a young man in good health and CMV-seronegative. The material sequenced was PBMCs.

CDR3 DNA sequence: TGCGCCAGCAGCCAAGGTGACAGGACAGATACGCAGTATTTT. This codes for CASSQGDRTDTQYF. The rearrangement joins TRBV4-3 to TRBJ2-3; weak D call: TRBD1 (6 bases). The ends were cut back, 1 base at V and 3 bases at J, with 8 bases in the middle. Germline-derived CDR1 and CDR2 are LGHNA and YSLEER. The CDR3 runs 14 residues.